The 22 T cell receptor beta chains below come from one sample, sequenced in a study of blood T cell repertoires in COVID-19. Sequencing was performed with immunoSEQ multiplex PCR; in TCRdb, only in-frame clones are kept and a portion is missing. This table has nearly 200,000 clones, more than 70% appearing once. What was sequenced was PBMCs or T cells enriched from blood (not recorded which). Receptors originate from a woman between 18 and 29 years old who had recovered from COVID-19.

The rearrangement uses TRBV20-1 and TRBJ2-7; TRBD1 agrees at 8 bases. CDR3 size: 17 residues. The V gene's germline CDR1 is DFQATT and CDR2 SNEGSKA (reference sequence). V dropped 3 bases and J dropped 3; count of bases not matched to a gene: 16. The CDR3 DNA is TGCAGTGCTAGTTATGGACAGGGTGTCGAAGAACTCTACGAGCAGTACTTC. Its protein is CSASYGQGVEELYEQYF.

This chain links TRBV2 with TRBJ1-1; maybe TRBD1 (5 bases). Germline lookup yields CDR1 SNHLY and CDR2 FYNNEI. Between the trimmed V and J ends, which lost 5 bases and 1 base, there was a span of 8 bases. This CDR3 is 13 amino acids long. CDR3 loop: CASSQGRNTEAFF. CDR3 DNA sequence: TGTGCCAGCAGTCAGGGCAGGAACACTGAAGCTTTCTTT.

V gene TRBV28 combines with J gene TRBJ2-6; a weak D match, TRBD1 (6 bases). The CDR3 spans 16 residues. The germline V gene has CDR1 MDHEN and CDR2 SYDVKM. Between the trimmed V and J ends, which lost 6 bases and 2 bases, there was a span of 14 bases. The CDR3, as DNA: TGTGCCAGCAGCCAAGATCAGGGGACTGGGGCCAACGTCCTGACTTTC. As protein: CASSQDQGTGANVLTF.

This sequence joins TRBV24-1 and TRBJ1-4; 7 positions agree with TRBD1. Germline CDR1 KGHDR, CDR2 SFDVKD. CDR3 length: 14 residues. The V and J ends lost 4 bases and 6 bases, in that order; junction bases with no gene match: 4. Written as DNA, the CDR3 is TGTGCCACCAGTGAGACAGGGCGGGATGAAAAACTGTTTTTT. It is translated as CATSETGRDEKLFF.

The chain employs TRBV6-5 and TRBJ1-2, with D tentatively TRBD1 (5 bases). CDR1 is MNHEY, CDR2 SVGAGI, per germline. V was shortened by 5 bases and J by 4 bases, with 14 bases between the two germline ends. The length of the CDR3 is 14 residues. The CDR3 bases are TGTGCCAGCAGTCCCGAGACAGCTCTCTATGGCTACACCTTC. It encodes CASSPETALYGYTF.

The rearrangement uses TRBV9 and TRBJ1-3; D is uncertain. The germline V gene has CDR1 SGDLS and CDR2 YYNGEE. V was pared by 4 bases and J by 0 bases, with 8 bases between. This CDR3 comprises 14 residues. The DNA of the CDR3 is TGTGCCAGCAGCCCGAGGAGCTCTGGAAACACCATATATTTT. It translates to CASSPRSSGNTIYF.

The CDR3 DNA is TGTGCCAGCAGCTTAGACAGGGGAGCCGCCTTGGGTGAAGCTTTCTTT. As protein: CASSLDRGAALGEAFF. The rearrangement uses TRBV7-9 and TRBJ1-1, with 7 bases that match TRBD1. The ends lost 1 base at V and 7 bases at J; junction bases unmatched: 12. This CDR3 has 16 amino acids. Germline CDR1 and CDR2: SEHNR and FQNEAQ (reference sequence).

This clone was observed once. This chain links TRBV5-6 with TRBJ1-2; weak D call: TRBD1 (5 bases). The V end lost 2 bases, the J end lost 3 bases, and 11 bases lay between the germline ends. This CDR3 is built from 14 residues. The germline CDR1 and CDR2 sequences are SGHDT and YYEEEE. CDR3 region: CASSLIGEDYGYTF. DNA of the CDR3: TGTGCCAGCAGCTTAATAGGGGAGGACTATGGCTACACCTTC.

This chain uses TRBV19 with TRBJ1-5; possible D gene TRBD1, 5 bases. The CDR3 sequence is 15 residues long. Per germline, CDR1 LNHDA and CDR2 SQIVND (reference sequence). Trimming took 3 bases from V and 1 from J, leaving 10 bases between them. CDR3 DNA: TGTGCCAGTAGTATCAGCTCAGGGAGCAATCAGCCCCAGCATTTT. Translated: CASSISSGSNQPQHF.

This rearrangement joins TRBV5-1 to TRBJ1-1; D is ambiguous. Trimming took off 2 bases at V and 1 base at J, with 6 bases between the two ends. The CDR3 is 13 amino acids. The V gene's germline CDR1 is SGHRS and CDR2 YFSETQ. CDR3 sequence reads: CASSFEGNTEAFF. The CDR3 nucleotides read TGCGCCAGCAGCTTCGAGGGGAACACTGAAGCTTTCTTT.

The chain has TRBV5-5 and TRBJ1-1; TRBD1 agrees at 8 bases. The CDR3 runs to 13 residues. The V segment lost 4 bases and the J segment 6 bases; nucleotides outside the gene matches: 5. Germline V lookup: CDR1 SGHKS, CDR2 YYEKEE (reference sequence). The CDR3 DNA follows: TGTGCCAGCAGCCGCGACAGGGGCCCTGAAGCTTTCTTT. It is translated as CASSRDRGPEAFF.

The chain couples TRBV7-6 to TRBJ1-6; maybe TRBD1 (5 bases). This CDR3 has 16 residues. V lost 1 base and J 0 bases, leaving 7 bases between the germline ends. Germline CDR1 reads SGHVS; CDR2 reads FNYEAQ. The CDR3 reads CASSLGGSSYNSPLHF. DNA of the CDR3: TGTGCCAGCAGCTTAGGGGGCAGCTCCTATAATTCACCCCTCCACTTT.

Only one count was recorded for this clone. The chain carries TRBV30 and TRBJ2-1; TRBD2 is a possible D gene (7 bases). Germline V gene lookup returns CDR1 GTSNPN and CDR2 SVGIG (reference sequence). This CDR3 contains 14 residues. V gave up 4 bases and J gave up 8 bases, with 18 bases separating them. CDR3 protein: CAWTIGGLAYEQFF. The DNA for the CDR3 is TGTGCCTGGACAATCGGGGGGCTTGCCTATGAGCAGTTCTTC.

The V call is TRBV7-9, the J call TRBJ1-5; a possible D gene is TRBD1 (6 bases). The V and J ends lost 8 bases and 1 base respectively, with 9 bases between them. Germline V gives CDR1 SEHNR, CDR2 FQNEAQ (reference sequence). CDR3 size: 13 residues. The CDR3 loop reads CASAGASNQPQHF. CDR3 DNA sequence: TGTGCCAGCGCGGGGGCGAGCAATCAGCCCCAGCATTTT.

This clone was counted once. This chain connects TRBV7-6 to TRBJ1-1; D is undetermined. In germline, CDR1 is SGHVS, CDR2 FNYEAQ. The V and J ends lost 5 bases and 4 bases respectively, with 20 bases between them. The CDR3 length is 16 residues. CDR3 sequence (DNA): TGTGCCAGCAGCCCTAACAACCCCGGGGTGGTCACTGAAGCTTTCTTT. Translating gives CASSPNNPGVVTEAFF.

The genes are TRBV28 and TRBJ2-1, with 8 positions matching TRBD2. Germline V gene lookup returns CDR1 MDHEN and CDR2 SYDVKM. Trimming took 5 bases from V and 0 from J; bases not matched to a gene: 15. The CDR3 has 19 amino acids. CDR3 loop: CASSTPGLAQTSSYNEQFF. The CDR3 DNA is TGTGCCAGCAGTACCCCAGGACTAGCCCAAACTAGCTCCTACAATGAGCAGTTCTTC.

This clone was found once. The chain couples TRBV28 to TRBJ1-5; 10 nucleotides agree with TRBD1. This CDR3 contains 15 residues. CDR1 MDHEN and CDR2 SYDVKM come from the germline V gene. J lost 6 bases, V lost 6 bases, and 8 bases had no gene match. The CDR3 DNA reads TGTGCCAGCAGGCCTCGACAGGGGGCGGGTCAGCCCCAGCATTTT. Its protein product is CASRPRQGAGQPQHF.

The genes are TRBV13 and TRBJ2-5; 9 bases are a match to TRBD2. Germline values: CDR1 PRHDT, CDR2 FYEKMQ (reference sequence). The trim removed 3 bases at V and 4 bases at J, leaving 6 bases unmatched. The CDR3 consists of 15 residues. The DNA for the CDR3 is TGTGCCAGCAGCTTGGGTCTAGCGGGGAGAGAGACCCAGTACTTC. This sequence encodes CASSLGLAGRETQYF.

CDR3 residues: CATSDPDRREQYF. As DNA, the CDR3 is TGTGCCACCAGTGATCCTGACAGGCGTGAGCAGTACTTC. This chain connects TRBV24-1 to TRBJ2-7, with D possibly being TRBD1 (6 bases). Germline-derived CDR1 and CDR2 are KGHDR and SFDVKD. Between the trimmed V and J ends, which lost 3 bases and 7 bases, there was a span of 12 bases. This CDR3 has 13 residues.

The chain joins TRBV6-5 to TRBJ2-7; no reliable D call. V was clipped by 0 bases and J by 0 bases, with 6 bases between them. Germline V gene data show CDR1 as MNHEY and CDR2 as SVGAGI. The length of the CDR3 is 14 residues. In nucleotides, the CDR3 is TGTGCCAGCAGTTACTCCTTGTCCTCCTACGAGCAGTACTTC. Protein: CASSYSLSSYEQYF.

The chain uses TRBV11-2 and TRBJ2-7, with 7 bases identical to TRBD1. Per germline, CDR1 SGHAT and CDR2 FQNNGV. The CDR3 has 14 amino acids. J lost 7 bases, V lost 6 bases, and 12 bases had no gene match. In DNA, the CDR3 is TGTGCCAGCAGGGACCCCGACAGGGTTCGGGAGCAGTACTTC. Translating gives CASRDPDRVREQYF.

Relative to its sample, this clone is medium-sized. The CDR3 reads CASSDRQKETQYF. The CDR3 DNA follows: TGCGCCAGCAGCGATAGACAGAAAGAGACCCAGTACTTC. The chain is built from TRBV4-1 and TRBJ2-5; D may be TRBD1 (5 bases). Trimming shortened V by 5 bases and J by 3 bases, and 10 bases separated the two germline ends. Germline V gene data show CDR1 as MGHRA and CDR2 as YSYEKL. The CDR3 runs 13 residues.